The subject of this entry is one TCR beta chain. Its antigen is still unknown. These data are taken from a study of siplizumab effects on memory and regulatory T cells. Study conclusions and caveats: In siplizumab cultures, the suppressive function of proliferating Tregs remained unconfirmed. Among mappable alloreactive CD4+ clones, the Treg-derived fraction averaged around 66% with siplizumab versus around 26% in controls. Naive T cells looked more diverse than memory cells, and they looked like major contributors to the alloresponse.

Every sample had approximately 10^5 of its TCR templates assayed. Profiled with immunoSEQ multiplex PCR; TCRdb holds only in-frame clones, not every one. The table shows 75,000 to 100,000 clones, with approximately 95% occurring only once. Germline values: CDR1 SNHLY, CDR2 FYNNEI. V was shortened by 10 bases and J by 0 bases, with 19 bases between the two germline ends. This CDR3 comprises 17 residues. The chain links TRBV2 to TRBJ2-6, with D perhaps assigned TRBD1 or TRBD2 (5 bases each). The sequence came from a human donor in good health. The sample taken for sequencing was non-Treg CD4+ T cells sorted from blood. The chain's CDR3 is CAILTGTSNSGANVLTF. Written as DNA, the CDR3 is TGTGCCATCCTAACCGGGACGTCTAACTCTGGGGCCAACGTCCTGACTTTC.